A selection of T cell receptor beta chains follows, all from one sample in a study of identical twins. TCRdb re-analysed the 5' RACE reads in MiXCR, keeping a single row per CDR3 protein. The sample lists some 190,000 distinct CDR3 sequences, about 15% occurring once. This same sample was also part of a study on T cells expressing NK-cell markers.

The specimen was CD8+ T cells sorted from blood. The origin of the receptors is a woman between 18 and 29 years old in good health. Both conserved end residues are part of each CDR3. Each record gives: V gene, D gene, clone size, J gene, CDR3 DNA, CDR3 protein. The D gene is left open where the match is weak. Rows may omit the clone size; those that give it use once, few, many or a size class.

V gene: TRBV29-1; D gene: TRBD1; clone size: few; J gene: TRBJ2-1; CDR3 DNA: TGCAGCGTTGGGGACAGCTACAATGAGCAGTTCTTC; CDR3 protein: CSVGDSYNEQFF
V gene: TRBV6-1; D gene: TRBD1; clone size: many; J gene: TRBJ2-1; CDR3 DNA: TGTGCCAGCAGTCGGGACAGCTTCTCCTACAATGAGCAGTTCTTC; CDR3 protein: CASSRDSFSYNEQFF
V gene: TRBV6-2/TRBV6-3; D gene: TRBD2; clone size: few; J gene: TRBJ2-7; CDR3 DNA: TGTGCCAGCAAAGGTTGGCGGGAGGGCCTCTACGAGCAGTACTTC; CDR3 protein: CASKGWREGLYEQYF
V gene: TRBV7-9; D gene: TRBD1; clone size: few; J gene: TRBJ2-3; CDR3 DNA: TGTGCCAGCAGCCCCCGGGACAGGGTTCACACAGATACGCAGTATTTT; CDR3 protein: CASSPRDRVHTDTQYF
V gene: TRBV18; D gene: TRBD1; clone size: few; J gene: TRBJ1-2; CDR3 DNA: TGTGCCAGCTCCCCTGAGGCAGGGGGTGGCTACACCTTC; CDR3 protein: CASSPEAGGGYTF
V gene: TRBV7-2; D gene: TRBD2; clone size: few; J gene: TRBJ2-7; CDR3 DNA: TGTGCCAGCAGCCCCAGGGGACTAGCGGGCTGGGAGCAGTACTTC; CDR3 protein: CASSPRGLAGWEQYF
V gene: TRBV20-1; D gene: TRBD2; clone size: few; J gene: TRBJ2-1; CDR3 DNA: TGCAGTCCCTCACGACTAGCGGGTACCCAGGGTGAGCAGTTCTTC; CDR3 protein: CSPSRLAGTQGEQFF
V gene: TRBV6-5; D gene: TRBD2; clone size: .; J gene: TRBJ2-1; CDR3 DNA: TGTGCCAGCAGCAGTACTAGCGGGGTGTTGTTCTTC; CDR3 protein: CASSSTSGVLFF
V gene: TRBV29-1; D gene: .; clone size: few; J gene: TRBJ2-1; CDR3 DNA: TGCAGCGTTGAAGCGGTCGGTGAGCAGTTCTTC; CDR3 protein: CSVEAVGEQFF
V gene: TRBV12-3/TRBV12-4; D gene: .; clone size: .; J gene: TRBJ1-1; CDR3 DNA: TGTGCCAGCAGTTTGTCAGGGCAGAACACTGAAGCTTTCTTT; CDR3 protein: CASSLSGQNTEAFF
V gene: TRBV6-4; D gene: TRBD1; clone size: few; J gene: TRBJ2-2; CDR3 DNA: TGTGCCAGCAGTGAAGCAGGGGGCTCCGGGGAGCTGTTTTTT; CDR3 protein: CASSEAGGSGELFF
V gene: TRBV5-6; D gene: .; clone size: few; J gene: TRBJ2-7; CDR3 DNA: TGTGCCAGCAGCTTGTGGAGCGCCCCAGACGAGCAGTACTTC; CDR3 protein: CASSLWSAPDEQYF
V gene: TRBV6-1; D gene: TRBD2; clone size: .; J gene: TRBJ2-7; CDR3 DNA: TGTGCCAGCAGTGAAGCCAGCGGGGGCTCCTACGAGCAGTACTTC; CDR3 protein: CASSEASGGSYEQYF
V gene: TRBV3-1; D gene: .; clone size: few; J gene: TRBJ1-1; CDR3 DNA: TGTGCCAGCAGCCACGCTCAGGATATTAGGGATGAAGCTTTCTTT; CDR3 protein: CASSHAQDIRDEAFF
V gene: TRBV11-1; D gene: TRBD1; clone size: few; J gene: TRBJ2-7; CDR3 DNA: TGTGCCAGCAGCTCAGGGTTGACAGGGCAATGGCTTGACCCCTACGAGCAGTACTTC; CDR3 protein: CASSSGLTGQWLDPYEQYF
V gene: TRBV6-5; D gene: .; clone size: few; J gene: TRBJ2-3; CDR3 DNA: TGTGCCAGCAGTTACTCGGTGAGGGATACGCAGTATTTT; CDR3 protein: CASSYSVRDTQYF
V gene: TRBV6-5; D gene: TRBD1; clone size: .; J gene: TRBJ2-1; CDR3 DNA: TGTGCCAGCAGTTCGGGAGACAGGGGCCTTAATGAGCAGTTCTTC; CDR3 protein: CASSSGDRGLNEQFF
V gene: TRBV7-9; D gene: .; clone size: few; J gene: TRBJ2-5; CDR3 DNA: TGTGCCAGCAGCTTAGTTGGGTTGGAGACCCAGTACTTC; CDR3 protein: CASSLVGLETQYF
V gene: TRBV5-6; D gene: .; clone size: few; J gene: TRBJ2-1; CDR3 DNA: TGTGCCAGCAGCCAAACTAGCCTCAATGAGCAGTTCTTC; CDR3 protein: CASSQTSLNEQFF
V gene: TRBV5-6; D gene: TRBD1; clone size: few; J gene: TRBJ2-3; CDR3 DNA: TGTGCCAGCAGCTATCCGGGACAGGGGGGAAATACGCAGTATTTT; CDR3 protein: CASSYPGQGGNTQYF
V gene: TRBV10-2; D gene: .; clone size: once; J gene: TRBJ2-1; CDR3 DNA: TGCGCCAGCAGTGGTATTGCTACCTACACTGAGCAGTTCTTC; CDR3 protein: CASSGIATYTEQFF
V gene: TRBV11-1; D gene: TRBD2; clone size: .; J gene: TRBJ2-7; CDR3 DNA: TGTGCCAGCAGCTTAAGGACTAGCGGAGACCCTAGCTCCTACGAGCAGTACTTC; CDR3 protein: CASSLRTSGDPSSYEQYF
V gene: TRBV29-1; D gene: .; clone size: few; J gene: TRBJ2-7; CDR3 DNA: TGCAGCGTTGGCATTGGCCACGAGCAGTACTTC; CDR3 protein: CSVGIGHEQYF